Following are 5 T cell receptor beta chains from one sample sequenced in a study of blood T cell repertoires in COVID-19. This table comes from immunoSEQ multiplex PCR, and its TCRdb copy is limited to in-frame clones, with some not included. The sample lists over 150,000 clones; roughly 78% were seen once. Sequenced: PBMCs or T cells enriched from blood (not recorded which). The receptors stem from a woman aged 70-85 years in a cohort exposed to, infected with or recovered from COVID-19 (not recorded which).

The chain links TRBV11-3 to TRBJ2-1; TRBD2 is a possible D gene (6 bases). Germline CDR1 reads SGHNT; CDR2 reads YENEEA. This CDR3 is 14 amino acids long. Between the trimmed V and J ends, which lost 4 bases and 3 bases, there was a span of 10 bases. CDR3 coding DNA: TGTGCCAGCAGCTACGAGGGAGGCTACAATGAGCAGTTCTTC. This codes for CASSYEGGYNEQFF.

This clone was counted once. The V gene is TRBV19, the J gene TRBJ1-1; D might be TRBD1 (6 bases). This CDR3 contains 16 residues. V was cut by 6 bases and J by 6 bases, with 23 bases left in between. CDR1 and CDR2 from the germline V gene are LNHDA and SQIVND (reference sequence). The CDR3 loop is CASRTQSGTLLSEAFF. CDR3 nucleotide sequence: TGTGCCAGTAGAACCCAATCCGGGACACTATTGTCTGAAGCTTTCTTT.

The V call is TRBV2, the J call TRBJ1-6; TRBD1 matches 7 bases. The J segment lost 8 bases and the V segment lost 8 bases, leaving 12 bases of the junction unmatched. This CDR3 contains 15 residues. The germline CDR1 and CDR2 sequences are SNHLY and FYNNEI. CDR3: CASLVGQSKDSPLHF. CDR3 bases: TGTGCCAGCCTCGTGGGACAGTCTAAGGATTCACCCCTCCACTTT.

The V gene is TRBV18, the J gene TRBJ2-1, with 11 nucleotides matching TRBD2. The CDR3 has 16 amino acids. V trimming: 3 bases; J trimming: 13 bases; junction bases outside the gene matches: 14. The germline gives CDR1 KGHSH, CDR2 LQKENI. CDR3: CASSPGMGLAEGDQFF. DNA of the CDR3: TGTGCCAGCTCACCCGGCATGGGACTAGCGGAGGGAGACCAGTTCTTC.

This clone was counted a few times. The J gene is TRBJ2-1, the V gene TRBV24-1, with 8 nucleotides matching TRBD2. This CDR3 has 16 residues. Unmatched junction bases numbered 8, after V lost 4 bases and J lost 4 bases. CDR1 is KGHDR and CDR2 is SFDVKD in the germline V gene. The CDR3 here is CATSDSGLGMYNEQFF. DNA of the CDR3: TGTGCCACCAGTGACTCGGGACTAGGGATGTACAATGAGCAGTTCTTC.